The 16 T cell receptor beta chains below all came from one sample that was sequenced in a study of monozygotic twins with cystic fibrosis (dated by TCRdb to the early 2020s). Libraries were constructed by the immunoSEQ multiplex PCR assay. TCRdb took over this immuneACCESS table, retaining in-frame rearrangements with V and J assigned. Such tables are incomplete; in checked studies, under half of the missing clones stem from an unresolved V gene, and the remainder is unexplained. The sample profile shows about 24,000 clones; approximately 87% of them were found once. Of the sample, approximately 1.3% falls within the top ten clones. The material sequenced was blood. These receptors were taken from a woman in her thirties with cystic fibrosis.

This chain joins TRBV7-8 and TRBJ1-4, with unresolved D. The length of the CDR3 is 17 residues. The germline V and J ends were trimmed by 2 bases and 5 bases, with 18 bases remaining between them. Germline assignment: CDR1 SGHVS and CDR2 FQNEAQ. CDR3: CASSLLFSTSGNEKLFF. The CDR3 DNA reads as TGTGCCAGCAGCTTACTTTTTTCGACTTCGGGGAATGAAAAACTGTTTTTT.

The V and J genes are TRBV4-1 and TRBJ1-4; the match to TRBD1 covers 8 bases. Germline V gene data show CDR1 as MGHRA and CDR2 as YSYEKL. V shed 0 bases, J shed 5 bases, and the junction held 8 bases outside the gene matches. The CDR3 is 17 amino acids. The CDR3 reads CASSQDRWDRTNEKLFF. The CDR3 nucleotides read TGCGCCAGCAGCCAAGATCGATGGGACAGGACGAATGAAAAACTGTTTTTT.

The chain uses TRBV29-1 and TRBJ1-2, with D hard to call. V dropped 4 bases and J dropped 3 bases, with 6 bases sitting between them. CDR1 and CDR2 (germline): SQVTM, ANQGSEA. This CDR3 is built from 11 residues. The CDR3 coding sequence is TGCAGCGTTGTCACGGACTATGGCTACACCTTC. As protein: CSVVTDYGYTF.

The chain links TRBV19 to TRBJ1-1; the D gene is possibly TRBD1 (5 bases). Germline loops: CDR1 LNHDA, CDR2 SQIVND (reference sequence). This CDR3 comprises 13 residues. V lost 5 bases to trimming and J lost 2 bases, with 9 bases between them. In nucleotides, the CDR3 is TGTGCCAGTAGTTGGACACGTAACACTGAAGCTTTCTTT. Translating gives CASSWTRNTEAFF.

The rearrangement joins TRBV5-6 to TRBJ2-7, with D possibly matching TRBD1 (6 bases). V was cut by 2 bases and J by 1 base, with 10 bases left in between. From germline, CDR1 is SGHDT and CDR2 YYEEEE. The CDR3 length is 14 residues. The DNA of the CDR3 is TGTGCCAGCAGCTTTATACAGGGATCCTACGAGCAGTACTTC. Its translation: CASSFIQGSYEQYF.

V is TRBV7-6 and J is TRBJ2-7; a possible D gene is TRBD1 (6 bases). The germline V gene encodes CDR1 SGHVS and CDR2 FNYEAQ. Trimming shortened V by 4 bases and J by 3 bases, and 19 bases separated the two germline ends. The CDR3 has 16 amino acids. The CDR3 region is CASSSLTGTPFYEQYF. The CDR3 nucleotides read TGTGCCAGCAGCTCCTTGACTGGGACACCTTTCTACGAGCAGTACTTC.

V gene TRBV9 combines with J gene TRBJ2-5; 9 nucleotides align to TRBD2. CDR1 is SGDLS, CDR2 YYNGEE, per germline. The CDR3 contains 14 residues. J gave up 4 bases and V 5 bases, and 6 bases lay outside the gene matches. In nucleotides, the CDR3 is TGTGCCAGCAGTCCGGCGGGGGGGCGAGAGACCCAGTACTTC. Protein product: CASSPAGGRETQYF.

This chain connects TRBV4-1 to TRBJ2-6; D unresolved. The ends were cut back, 5 bases at V and 0 bases at J, with 17 bases in the middle. The CDR3 totals 18 residues. CDR1 and CDR2 from the germline V gene are MGHRA and YSYEKL. This CDR3 reads CASSSPFLILSGANVLTF. DNA of the CDR3: TGCGCCAGCAGCTCCCCGTTTTTAATCCTCTCTGGGGCCAACGTCCTGACTTTC.

The chain joins TRBV5-1 to TRBJ2-7; 7 bases align to TRBD2. The CDR3 is made up of 15 amino acids. From germline, CDR1 is SGHRS and CDR2 YFSETQ. Trimming at V came to 0 bases and at J to 4 bases, leaving 7 bases not matched to a gene. This CDR3 reads CASSLGSGASYEQYF. CDR3 DNA sequence: TGCGCCAGCAGCTTGGGGAGCGGGGCTTCTTACGAGCAGTACTTC.

The chain is built from TRBV7-9 and TRBJ1-4, with D unclear. V lost 6 bases and J lost 4, with 12 bases in between. The germline gives CDR1 SEHNR, CDR2 FQNEAQ (reference sequence). The length of the CDR3 is 14 residues. CDR3: CASSRLENNEKLFF. CDR3 nucleotide sequence: TGTGCCAGCAGTAGGTTGGAGAATAATGAAAAACTGTTTTTT.

The chain is built from TRBV4-2 and TRBJ1-4; no reliable D call. V dropped 0 bases and J dropped 8 bases, with 19 bases sitting between them. Germline V gives CDR1 LGHNA, CDR2 YNFKEQ. The length of the CDR3 is 17 residues. CDR3 nucleotides: TGTGCCAGCAGCCAAGATCTTTCGGGGTATGGCGGCGAAAAACTGTTTTTT. This translates into CASSQDLSGYGGEKLFF.

V usage is TRBV2 and J usage is TRBJ1-2, with D possibly matching TRBD1 (5 bases). This CDR3 has 14 amino acids. Trimming cost V 1 base and J 6 bases, with 12 bases left between them. CDR1 is SNHLY and CDR2 is FYNNEI in the germline V gene. CDR3 region: CASSEVGRVDGYTF. The CDR3 DNA follows: TGTGCCAGCAGTGAAGTGGGACGAGTCGATGGCTACACCTTC.

This rearrangement joins TRBV19 to TRBJ1-1, with TRBD1 matching over 7 bases. This CDR3 contains 14 residues. Trimming took 6 bases from V and 7 from J; bases not matched to a gene: 11. Germline lookup yields CDR1 LNHDA and CDR2 SQIVND (reference sequence). The CDR3 loop is CASSHTGAWDEAFF. The CDR3 DNA is TGTGCCAGTAGCCATACAGGGGCCTGGGATGAAGCTTTCTTT. Full variable domain (remainder filled in from reference TRBV19 and TRBJ1-1): DGGITQSPKYLFRKEGQNVTLSCEQNLNHDAMYWYRQDPGQGLRLIYYSQIVNDFQKGDIAEGYSVSREKKESFPLTVTSAQKNPTAFYLCASSHTGAWDEAFFGQGTRLTVV.

The sample holds one count of this clone. The rearrangement joins TRBV2 to TRBJ2-2, with a possible D match to TRBD1 (5 bases). V lost 10 bases and J lost 4, with 22 bases in between. Per the germline V gene, CDR1 is SNHLY and CDR2 is FYNNEI. The CDR3 sequence is 16 residues long. As DNA, the CDR3 is TGTGCCACCAGCAGATCAGGGCGTTTATTCACCGGGGAGCTGTTTTTT. This encodes CATSRSGRLFTGELFF. The variable domain in full, with the rest retrieved from reference TRBV2 and TRBJ2-2, is EPEVTQTPSHQVTQMGQEVILRCVPISNHLYFYWYRQILGQKVEFLVSFYNNEISEKSEIFDDQFSVERPDGSNFTLKIRSTKLEDSAMYFCATSRSGRLFTGELFFGEGSRLTVL.

The rearrangement uses TRBV2 and TRBJ2-4; D is uncertain. Trimming left V 3 bases short and J 1 base short, with 16 bases between. The CDR3 is made up of 17 amino acids. CDR1 SNHLY and CDR2 FYNNEI come from the germline V gene. The CDR3 nucleotides are TGTGCCAGCAGTGATGATGTGGCCGACTCTGCCAAAAACATTCAGTACTTC. Protein product: CASSDDVADSAKNIQYF.

The chain recombines TRBV5-1 with TRBJ1-1, with no clear D. Germline loops: CDR1 SGHRS, CDR2 YFSETQ. V shed 4 bases and J shed 3 bases, with 19 bases lying between them. CDR3 length: 16 residues. The CDR3 loop reads CASSPHEGPRDTEAFF. The CDR3 DNA follows: TGCGCCAGCAGCCCCCATGAGGGCCCGCGGGACACTGAAGCTTTCTTT.